The 5 T cell receptor beta chains reported below all come from one sample, sequenced in a study of T cells in Graves' hyperthyroidism and ophthalmopathy. TCR beta CDR3 regions were amplified from RNA. RT-PCR in the first round (using the HTBI primer set) targeted the TCR CDR3. Each CDR3 protein gets one entry after TCRdb re-called the multiplex PCR reads with MiXCR. Of about 360,000 distinct CDR3 sequences listed, around 25% are singletons. The sample was blood. All receptors come from a man over 45 with Graves' hyperthyroidism.

V gene TRBV20-1 combines with J gene TRBJ2-1; D is possibly TRBD1 (7 bases). The V gene's germline CDR1 is DFQATT and CDR2 SNEGSKA (reference sequence). The CDR3 totals 14 residues. V shed 6 bases and J shed 3 bases, with 15 bases lying between them. The CDR3 loop reads CSAARGAGYNEQFF. The DNA for the CDR3 is TGCAGTGCCGCCAGGGGGGCTGGCTACAATGAGCAGTTCTTC.

The rearrangement uses TRBV3-1 and TRBJ2-1, with unresolved D. Trimming took off 3 bases at V and 4 bases at J, with 13 bases between the two ends. Germline loops: CDR1 LGHDT, CDR2 YNNKEL (reference sequence). The CDR3 runs 15 residues. DNA of the CDR3: TGTGCCAGCAGCCAGGTTACCACACCTTACAATGAGCAGTTCTTC. Residues: CASSQVTTPYNEQFF.

This clonotype was counted a few times. The chain is built from TRBV27 and TRBJ2-4; 7 positions agree with TRBD1. Germline lookup yields CDR1 MNHEY and CDR2 SMNVEV (reference sequence). The CDR3 totals 17 residues. The ends lost 4 bases at V and 0 bases at J; junction bases unmatched: 9. In nucleotides, the CDR3 is TGTGCCAGCAGTTGGGGTCAGGGGGTACTAGCCAAAAACATTCAGTACTTC. Protein: CASSWGQGVLAKNIQYF.

This clonotype came up many times. V is TRBV3-1 and J is TRBJ2-3; 7 bases match TRBD2. V dropped 2 bases and J dropped 4; count of bases not matched to a gene: 6. This CDR3 spans 15 amino acids. CDR1 and CDR2 from the germline V gene are LGHDT and YNNKEL (reference sequence). The CDR3 region has the DNA TGTGCCAGCAGCCAATTAGCGGGCCTCGCAGATACGCAGTATTTT. Translation: CASSQLAGLADTQYF.

This clonotype was seen a handful of times. V usage is TRBV7-9 and J usage is TRBJ2-7; either TRBD1 or TRBD2 may supply D (6 bases each). This CDR3 has 14 residues. The V gene lost 5 bases and the J gene lost 2 bases, with 13 bases spanning the gap. The germline gives CDR1 SEHNR, CDR2 FQNEAQ (reference sequence). DNA of the CDR3: TGTGCCAGCAGCCCGGGGGACACTACCTACGAGCAGTACTTC. It is translated as CASSPGDTTYEQYF.